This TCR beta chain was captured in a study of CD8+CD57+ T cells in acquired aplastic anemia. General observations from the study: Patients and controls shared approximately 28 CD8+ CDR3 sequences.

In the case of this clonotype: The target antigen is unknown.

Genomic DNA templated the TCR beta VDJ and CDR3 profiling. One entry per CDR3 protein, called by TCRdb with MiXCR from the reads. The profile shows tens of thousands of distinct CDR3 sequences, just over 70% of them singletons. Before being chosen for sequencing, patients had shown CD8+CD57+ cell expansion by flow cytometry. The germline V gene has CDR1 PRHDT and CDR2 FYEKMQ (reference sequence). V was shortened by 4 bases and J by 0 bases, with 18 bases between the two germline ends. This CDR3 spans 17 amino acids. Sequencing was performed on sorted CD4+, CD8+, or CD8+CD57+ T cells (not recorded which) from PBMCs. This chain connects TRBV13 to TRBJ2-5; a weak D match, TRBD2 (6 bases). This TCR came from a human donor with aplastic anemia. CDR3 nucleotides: TGTGCCAGCAGCTCCAGACGGGCGGGGTCCAACCAAGAGACCCAGTACTTC. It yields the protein CASSSRRAGSNQETQYF.